This T cell receptor (beta chain) was profiled in a study of blood T cell repertoires in COVID-19 (dated by TCRdb to 2018 to 2021). Some background on the complete study: Samples covering the acute and convalescent phases of COVID-19 were provided by collaborators in the United States, Italy and Spain. Samples were obtained from the ongoing ImmuneRACE study (first 160 participants) and from approximately 1,200 subjects provided by 6 global collaborators. Subjects who had been exposed to COVID-19, were actively infected with it, or had recovered from it provided the deeply sampled blood TCRbeta repertoires that made up the dataset. The repertoires were released in a freely available public database meant as a resource for research on the immune response to SARS-CoV-2. Nearly every sample came with metadata listing a de-identified subject ID, COVID-19 status, age in years and sex. The prospective study material was composed of cDNA or gDNA derived from T cells, B-cell-depleted T cells, or PBMCs. Where available, HLA class I and class II types were taken from metadata supplied by the sample provider and were not determined by assay-based typing.

Details on this clone: This clone's antigen is unknown. No base quality information exists; no much larger clone differs at one position.

Overall study results and their limits: The quantity of clinical and demographic metadata differed by source and by participant and was supplied without curation.

The CDR3, from cysteine to phenylalanine, totals 15 residues. The read is trimmed to its CDR3 DNA, 45 bases read in frame from base 1. Per the germline V gene, LGHNA is the CDR1 and YSLEER is the CDR2. V lost 0 bases and J lost 5 bases, and the count of bases not matched to a germline gene is 6. TCRbeta CDR3 regions were amplified from genomic DNA using the immunoSEQ Assay, a bias-controlled multiplex PCR. The published analysis was carried out like this. Within the assay, amplification of reference gene primers was used to estimate how many nucleated cells each sample contained. To quantify the absolute abundance of each unique TCRbeta CDR3 rearrangement, sequence reads were collapsed and filtered. For each sample, productive Simpson clonality was calculated as the square root of Simpson's diversity index over productive rearrangements. The source is immuneACCESS, and TCRdb retained only in-frame sequences with V and J called. Part of the clones is not carried over; for the studies checked, unresolved V genes explain less than half of this, and the remainder is unexplained. V, J and clone size reflect that table, while D and trimming were determined from the DNA. The sample contains approximately 250,000 clones, around 90% of them found a single time. The leading ten clones occupy about 3.1% of the sample.

Enrolling through a virtual design, the prospective study's participants ranged in age from roughly 18 to 95 years and lived across about two dozen United States geographic areas. Cohort assignment in the prospective study relied on participant-reported clinical history from a screening survey and a study questionnaire. A participant counted as exposed if, within 2 weeks of entering the study, that participant had been in contact with someone who had a PCR-confirmed or clinician-diagnosed COVID-19 case. In the prospective study, whole blood, serum and a nasopharyngeal or oropharyngeal swab were collected from each participant by mobile phlebotomists. Additional blood draws and questionnaires over a roughly two-month period could optionally be provided by prospective study participants. Prospective study blood samples were shipped either frozen or at room temperature before DNA extraction.

This sequence was found in a woman aged 35 to 49 who had been exposed to COVID-19. The sequence joins TRBV4-3 to TRBJ1-2, and 7 junctional nucleotides match TRBD1. Source material: PBMCs or T cells enriched from blood (not recorded which). Read as DNA, the sequence is TGCGCCAGCAGCCAAGATGGACAGGTACTTTATGGCTACACCTTC. Its translation is CASSQDGQVLYGYTF.